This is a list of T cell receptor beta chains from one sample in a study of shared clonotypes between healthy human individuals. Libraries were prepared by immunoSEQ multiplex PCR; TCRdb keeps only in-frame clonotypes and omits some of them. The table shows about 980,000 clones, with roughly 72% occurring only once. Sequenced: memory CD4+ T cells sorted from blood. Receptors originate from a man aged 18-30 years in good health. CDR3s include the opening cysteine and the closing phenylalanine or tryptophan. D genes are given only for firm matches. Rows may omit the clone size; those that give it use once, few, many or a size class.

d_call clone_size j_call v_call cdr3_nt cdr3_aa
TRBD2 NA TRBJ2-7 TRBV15 TGTGCCACCAGCAGAGATTGGGAGGGTGGCGAGCAGTACTTC CATSRDWEGGEQYF
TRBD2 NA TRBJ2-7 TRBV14 TGTGCCAGCAGCCACCTGGGACTAGCGGGAGACTACGAGCAGTACTTC CASSHLGLAGDYEQYF
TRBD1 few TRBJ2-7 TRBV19 TGTGCCAGTAGTATCACAGGGGACCGGGGCGAGCAGTACTTC CASSITGDRGEQYF
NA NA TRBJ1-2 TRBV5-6 TGTGCCAGCAGCTTGGCTGTGGGCTACACCTTC CASSLAVGYTF
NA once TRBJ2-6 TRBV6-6 TGTGCCAGCAGTTACTCTACTCCTGGGGCCAACGTCCTGACTTTC CASSYSTPGANVLTF
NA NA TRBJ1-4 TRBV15 TGTGCCACCAGCAGAGTACAGGAAAAACTGTTTTTT CATSRVQEKLFF
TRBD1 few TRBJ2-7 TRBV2 TGTGCCAGCAGCCCCCGTCCCGGGACAGGGTCCGAGCAGTACTTC CASSPRPGTGSEQYF
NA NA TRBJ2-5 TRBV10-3 TGTGCCATCAGTGTGTCCTTTCAAGAGACCCAGTACTTC CAISVSFQETQYF
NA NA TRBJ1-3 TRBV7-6 TGTGCCAGCAGCTATGGCCCCCAAACAGGGTCTGGAAACACCATATATTTT CASSYGPQTGSGNTIYF
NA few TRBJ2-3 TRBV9 TGTGCCAGCAGCGTAGATAGTGGGGACGCTAGCACAGATACGCAGTATTTT CASSVDSGDASTDTQYF
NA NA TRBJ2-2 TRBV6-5 TGTGCCAGCAGTTACTCGATGAACACCGGGGAGCTGTTTTTT CASSYSMNTGELFF
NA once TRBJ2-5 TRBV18 TGTGCCAGCTCACTGTGGGGGGCCCCAGAGACCCAGTACTTC CASSLWGAPETQYF
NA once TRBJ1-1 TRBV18 TGTGCCAGCTCACCTGTCGAGTTCAACACTGAAGCTTTCTTT CASSPVEFNTEAFF
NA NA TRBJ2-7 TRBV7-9 TGTGCCAGCAGCTTTAGTAGCTCCTACGAGCAGTACTTC CASSFSSSYEQYF
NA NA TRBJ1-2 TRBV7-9 TGTGCCAGCAGCTTGGGACGGAACAACTATGGCTACACCTTC CASSLGRNNYGYTF
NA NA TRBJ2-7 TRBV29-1 TGCAGCGCCGGAGTAGGAATCTACGAGCAGTACTTC CSAGVGIYEQYF
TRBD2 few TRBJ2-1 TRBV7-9 TGTGCCAGCAGCATTAGCGGGAGCTCCTACAATGAGCAGTTCTTC CASSISGSSYNEQFF
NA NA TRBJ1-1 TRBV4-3 TGCGCCAGCAGCCAAGATGGGGTGACGAACACTGAAGCTTTCTTT CASSQDGVTNTEAFF
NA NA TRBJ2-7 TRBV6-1 TGTGCCAGCACGGGGGATCTCTACGAGCAGTACTTC CASTGDLYEQYF
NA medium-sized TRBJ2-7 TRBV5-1 TGCGCCAGCAGCCACCAGGGTTCCTACGAGCAGTACTTC CASSHQGSYEQYF
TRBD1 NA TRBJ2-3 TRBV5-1 TGCGCCAGCAGCTACCGACAGGGGACAGATACGCAGTATTTT CASSYRQGTDTQYF
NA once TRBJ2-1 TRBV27 TGTGCCAGCAGTTACACAGGCCGGGAGTTCTTC CASSYTGREFF
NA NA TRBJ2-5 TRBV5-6 TGTGCCAGCAGCAGCCAAGAGACCCAGTACTTC CASSSQETQYF
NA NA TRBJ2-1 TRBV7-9 TGTGCCAGCAGCCTTACTAGCAACTACAATGAGCAGTTCTTC CASSLTSNYNEQFF
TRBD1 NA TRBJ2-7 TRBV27 TGTGCCAGCGGGGACCGACAGGGGCTCCGGGAGCAGTACTTC CASGDRQGLREQYF
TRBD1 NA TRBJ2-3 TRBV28 TGTGCCAGCAGTTTGGACAGGGGCATCCTCACAGATACGCAGTATTTT CASSLDRGILTDTQYF
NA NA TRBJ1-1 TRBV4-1 TGCGCCAGCAGCCAAGCTGTCTTGGTGCAGGGTTGGACTGAAGCTTTCTTT CASSQAVLVQGWTEAFF
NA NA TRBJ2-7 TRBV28 TGTGCCAGCAGTTTTGGGAACAAGGGCGAGCAGTACTTC CASSFGNKGEQYF
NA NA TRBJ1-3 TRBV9 TGTGCCAGCAGCGTAGAGAGTTCCGGAAACACCATATATTTT CASSVESSGNTIYF
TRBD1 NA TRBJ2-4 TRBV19 TGTGCCAGTAGTACTGCAGGGGGCGGCATTCAGTACTTC CASSTAGGGIQYF
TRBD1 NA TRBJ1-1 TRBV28 TGTGCCAGCAGGGCGACAGGGGAAGCTTTCTTT CASRATGEAFF
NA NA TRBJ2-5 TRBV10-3 TGTGCCATCAGTGAGGGCAGGCGGGAGACCCAGTACTTC CAISEGRRETQYF
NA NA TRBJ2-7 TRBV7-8 TGTGCCAGCAGCTTAGAACTAGGGACCCCGTACGAGCAGTACTTC CASSLELGTPYEQYF
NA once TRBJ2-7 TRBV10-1 TGCGCCAGCAGCGAGGCAGGGGCTGACTACGAGCAGTACTTC CASSEAGADYEQYF
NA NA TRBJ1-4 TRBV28 TGTGCCAGCATCGGGGGGTTTAATGAAAAACTGTTTTTT CASIGGFNEKLFF
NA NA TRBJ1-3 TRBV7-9 TGTGCCAGCAGCTTAGATTCGGGGTACACCATATATTTT CASSLDSGYTIYF
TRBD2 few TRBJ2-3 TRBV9 TGTGCCAGCAGCGTAGGGGAGGGCCTCAGGACAGATACGCAGTATTTT CASSVGEGLRTDTQYF
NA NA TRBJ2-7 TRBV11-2 TGTGCCAGCAGCTTAGATCTAGGACGTTACGAGCAGTACTTC CASSLDLGRYEQYF
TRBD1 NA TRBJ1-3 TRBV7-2 TGTGCCAGCAGCCCAGGGACAGGGGGTTTTGACACCATATATTTT CASSPGTGGFDTIYF
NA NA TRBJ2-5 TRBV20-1 TGCAGTGCTACAAGTACAAGGGAGCAGTACTTC CSATSTREQYF
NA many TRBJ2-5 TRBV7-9 TGTGCCAGCAGCTCACAGGGCTCAGGACGGGAGACCCAGTACTTC CASSSQGSGRETQYF
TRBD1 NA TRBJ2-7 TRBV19 TGTGCCAGTAGTACCTCAACAGGGGGCGAGCAGTACTTC CASSTSTGGEQYF
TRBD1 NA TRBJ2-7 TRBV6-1 TGTGCCAGCAGTGTGACAGGGAGTGGGTCCTACGAGCAGTACTTC CASSVTGSGSYEQYF
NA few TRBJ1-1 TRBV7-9 TGTGCCAGCAGCCAGGCGGGGAGGAACACTGAAGCTTTCTTT CASSQAGRNTEAFF
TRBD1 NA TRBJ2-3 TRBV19 TGTGCCAGTAGTAGAGGACAGGGGAGGTCAGATACGCAGTATTTT CASSRGQGRSDTQYF
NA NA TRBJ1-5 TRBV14 TGTGCCAGCAGCCAAGATCAGGATCAGCCCCAGCATTTT CASSQDQDQPQHF
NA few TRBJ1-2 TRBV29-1 TGCAGCGTTGAAGTTGTGGGAGGCTACACCTTC CSVEVVGGYTF
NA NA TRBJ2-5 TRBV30 TGTGCCTGGAGTCATGGAGAGACCCAGTACTTC CAWSHGETQYF